Each of the 20 T cell receptor beta chains below was sequenced from the same sample in a study of T cell changes during pregnancy in multiple sclerosis. Generated by immunoSEQ multiplex PCR, the TCRdb table keeps only in-frame clones and is missing some. Among over 65,000 clones, roughly 94% were seen once, and the ten largest hold 0.58%. The input for sequencing was peripheral blood, taken in the third trimester of pregnancy. Receptor source: a female donor with multiple sclerosis, enrolled in a pregnancy study.

CDR3 region: CASSYRGAYGYTF. CDR3 nucleotide sequence: TGCGCCAGCAGCTACAGGGGGGCCTATGGCTACACCTTC. The chain is built from TRBV4-3 and TRBJ1-2; 8 bases match TRBD1. Trimming at V came to 5 bases and at J to 4 bases, leaving 3 bases not matched to a gene. Germline loops: CDR1 LGHNA, CDR2 YSLEER. This CDR3 is built from 13 residues.

The gene calls are TRBV4-2 and TRBJ2-7; 12 bases agree with TRBD1. CDR3 length equals 20 residues. Trimming took 0 bases from V and 0 from J; bases not matched to a gene: 12. Germline V gene data show CDR1 as LGHNA and CDR2 as YNFKEQ. The CDR3 reads CASSQDLGTGGGGGSYEQYF. CDR3 DNA sequence: TGTGCCAGCAGCCAAGATCTAGGGACAGGGGGCGGCGGGGGCTCCTACGAGCAGTACTTC.

CDR3 loop: CASSPNRDGSEKLFF. CDR3 nucleotide sequence: TGTGCCAGCTCACCTAACCGGGATGGGTCTGAAAAACTGTTTTTT. The V gene is TRBV18, the J gene TRBJ1-4; D uncertain. The CDR3 has 15 amino acids. Trimming left V 3 bases short and J 7 bases short, with 15 bases between. Germline V gene sequence: CDR1 KGHSH, CDR2 LQKENI. The variable domain in full, with the rest retrieved from reference TRBV18 and TRBJ1-4, is NAGVMQNPRHLVRRRGQEARLRCSPMKGHSHVYWYRQLPEEGLKFMVYLQKENIIDESGMPKERFSAEFPKEGPSILRIQQVVRGDSAAYFCASSPNRDGSEKLFFGSGTQLSVL.

In its sample, this clone was seen once. V gene TRBV18 combines with J gene TRBJ1-6; no clear D. V lost 2 bases to trimming and J lost 6 bases, with 20 bases between them. The CDR3 contains 18 residues. CDR1 KGHSH and CDR2 LQKENI come from the germline V gene. The CDR3 is CASSPVPVTATLNSPLHF. The CDR3 nucleotides are TGTGCCAGCTCACCAGTTCCGGTCACAGCCACCCTTAATTCACCCCTCCACTTT.

The rearrangement uses TRBV14 and TRBJ2-1, with D perhaps TRBD1 (7 bases). Trimming left V 6 bases short and J 3 bases short, with 15 bases between. The germline V gene has CDR1 SGHDN and CDR2 FVKESK. The CDR3 consists of 15 residues. The CDR3 region has the DNA TGTGCCAGCAGTCCAGGGGGGTGGGTCTACAATGAGCAGTTCTTC. Protein sequence: CASSPGGWVYNEQFF.

CDR3 bases: TGCGCCAGCAGCCAAATAGCGGGGGCCTCAGATACGCAGTATTTT. Translating it yields CASSQIAGASDTQYF. V usage is TRBV4-3 and J usage is TRBJ2-3; 9 nucleotides line up with TRBD2. Trimming removed 2 bases from V and 4 bases from J; junction bases left unmatched: 4. CDR1 and CDR2 (germline): LGHNA, YSLEER. The CDR3 has 15 amino acids.

The rearrangement links TRBV5-5 to TRBJ1-5; 9 bases agree with TRBD1. This CDR3 contains 16 residues. Per germline, CDR1 SGHKS and CDR2 YYEKEE (reference sequence). Losses at the gene ends were 2 bases for V and 0 bases for J; bases not matched to a gene: 3. The CDR3 loop reads CASSLGTGYSNQPQHF. The CDR3 region has the DNA TGTGCCAGCAGCTTAGGGACAGGGTATAGCAATCAGCCCCAGCATTTT.

This sequence joins TRBV10-2 and TRBJ2-5; TRBD1 agrees at 8 bases. The J call may be incorrect, as the DNA end agrees better with TRBJ2-7. CDR1 is WSHSY, CDR2 SAAADI, per germline. This CDR3 has 15 residues. CDR3 loop: CASTAYRGFSYEQYF. The DNA of the CDR3 is TGCGCCAGCACCGCATACAGGGGGTTCTCCTACGAGCAGTACTTC.

The CDR3 region has the DNA TGTGCCAGCAGCCTGACGGGTGGGGGGACTGAAGCTTTCTTT. Protein product: CASSLTGGGTEAFF. The genes are TRBV5-6 and TRBJ1-1, with D tentatively TRBD1 (5 bases). The CDR3 has 14 amino acids. The germline V gene has CDR1 SGHDT and CDR2 YYEEEE. The V and J ends lost 4 bases and 5 bases respectively, with 15 bases between them.

The sample holds one count of this clone. The V call is TRBV15, the J call TRBJ2-7; D may be TRBD1 (6 bases). The length of the CDR3 is 13 residues. CDR1 is LNHNV and CDR2 is YYDKDF in the germline V gene (reference sequence). With 11 bases removed from V and 2 bases from J, the gap between germline ends came to 16 bases. The DNA of the CDR3 is TGTGCCGTGACCGGGACAAGACCCTACGAGCAGTACTTC. Translating it yields CAVTGTRPYEQYF. Based on the CDR3 plus reference TRBV15 and TRBJ2-7, the full variable domain is DAMVIQNPRYQVTQFGKPVTLSCSQTLNHNVMYWYQQKSSQAPKLLFHYYDKDFNNEADTPDNFQSRRPNTSFCFLDIRSPGLGDTAMYLCAVTGTRPYEQYFGPGTRLTVT.

The V call is TRBV7-2, the J call TRBJ2-1; possibly TRBD1 for D (6 bases). The CDR3 totals 15 residues. Germline CDR1 reads SGHTA; CDR2 reads FQGNSA. V was pared by 1 base and J by 3 bases, with 10 bases between. CDR3 DNA: TGTGCCAGCAGCTTAGACACAGGGTACTACAATGAGCAGTTCTTC. It specifies CASSLDTGYYNEQFF.

This chain connects TRBV7-2 to TRBJ2-1; 10 bases agree with TRBD1. The ends lost 5 bases at V and 6 bases at J; junction bases unmatched: 4. The CDR3 contains 14 residues. Looked up from germline, CDR1 is SGHTA and CDR2 is FQGNSA. The CDR3 spells CASSGRTGGNEQFF. CDR3 nucleotide sequence: TGTGCCAGCAGCGGACGGACAGGGGGCAATGAGCAGTTCTTC.

A note on this clone: This sample also contains other DNA sequences that code for the same CDR3. The rearrangement uses TRBV7-2 and TRBJ1-2, with 10 bases identical to TRBD1. The CDR3 has 14 residues. The germline gives CDR1 SGHTA, CDR2 FQGNSA. The V gene end was trimmed by 1 base and the J gene end by 4 bases; junction bases not matched to a gene: 0. The CDR3 sequence: CASSLGDRGYGYTF. CDR3 in DNA: TGTGCCAGCAGCTTAGGGGACAGGGGCTATGGCTACACCTTC.

This rearrangement joins TRBV11-1 to TRBJ2-3; 8 bases are a match to TRBD1. This CDR3 contains 13 residues. V lost 4 bases and J lost 4; bases outside the gene matches: 1. CDR1 is SGHAT and CDR2 is FQDESV in the germline V gene (reference sequence). The DNA of the CDR3 is TGTGCCAGCAGCTCGGACAGGGCAGATACGCAGTATTTT. This codes for CASSSDRADTQYF.

The chain joins TRBV21-1 to TRBJ2-5; the D call in the table, TRBD2, was not verified against the DNA. TRBV21-1 is termed a pseudogene. The CDR3 spans 18 residues. The CDR3 sequence: CASRNWEVAGLAQETQYF. CDR3 in DNA: TGTGCCAGCAGGAATTGGGAGGTAGCGGGGCTGGCCCAAGAGACCCAGTACTTC.

The chain uses TRBV4-3 and TRBJ1-5, with TRBD1 matching 8 bases. Germline V gives CDR1 LGHNA, CDR2 YSLEER. The CDR3 length is 17 residues. J lost 5 bases, V lost 3 bases, and 12 bases had no gene match. CDR3 region: CASSHDFGTGRHQPQHF. DNA of the CDR3: TGCGCCAGCAGCCATGATTTTGGGACAGGACGCCATCAGCCCCAGCATTTT.

The chain is built from TRBV27 and TRBJ2-3, with a weak D call TRBD1 (5 bases). In germline, CDR1 is MNHEY, CDR2 SMNVEV (reference sequence). V lost 5 bases to trimming and J lost 0 bases, with 15 bases between them. The CDR3 is 16 amino acids. CDR3 coding DNA: TGTGCCAGCAGTCCTGGGTGGGGCACTAGCACAGATACGCAGTATTTT. This gives the protein CASSPGWGTSTDTQYF.

The sample holds one count of this clone. The V and J genes are TRBV2 and TRBJ2-1; TRBD1 is a possible D gene (5 bases). V dropped 7 bases and J dropped 7 bases, with 20 bases sitting between them. This CDR3 contains 15 residues. Germline lookup yields CDR1 SNHLY and CDR2 FYNNEI. The CDR3 loop is CASNLGQGRGNEQFF. The CDR3, as DNA: TGTGCCAGCAACCTAGGCCAGGGAAGGGGAAATGAGCAGTTCTTC.

In its sample, this clone was seen once. DNA for the CDR3: TGCGCCAGCAGCGGCGGGGCTAGCGGGGGGGATACGCAGTATTTT. It is translated as CASSGGASGGDTQYF. The chain links TRBV5-1 to TRBJ2-3; 11 bases are a match to TRBD2. The CDR3 extends over 15 amino acids. J was trimmed by 6 bases and V by 4 bases; bases with no gene match: 7. Germline V gene data show CDR1 as SGHRS and CDR2 as YFSETQ.

The chain joins TRBV2 to TRBJ2-1; 7 bases align to TRBD2. The V gene's germline CDR1 is SNHLY and CDR2 FYNNEI. The trim removed 8 bases at V and 4 bases at J, leaving 5 bases unmatched. The CDR3 length is 13 residues. CDR3 amino acids: CASWGGVYNEQFF. CDR3 in DNA: TGTGCCAGCTGGGGGGGGGTTTACAATGAGCAGTTCTTC.